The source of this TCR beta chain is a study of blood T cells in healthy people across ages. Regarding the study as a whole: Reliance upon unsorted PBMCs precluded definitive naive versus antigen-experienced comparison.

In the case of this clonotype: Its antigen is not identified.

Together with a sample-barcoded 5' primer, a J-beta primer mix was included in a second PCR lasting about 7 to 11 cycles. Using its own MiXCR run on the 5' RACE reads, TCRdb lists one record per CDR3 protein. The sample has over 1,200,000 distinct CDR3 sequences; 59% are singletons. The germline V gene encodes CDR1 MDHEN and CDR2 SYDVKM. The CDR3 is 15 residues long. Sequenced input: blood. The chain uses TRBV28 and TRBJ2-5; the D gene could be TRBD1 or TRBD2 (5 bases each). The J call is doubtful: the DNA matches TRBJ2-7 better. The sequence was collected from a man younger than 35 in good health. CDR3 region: CASSQRGRPDYEQYF. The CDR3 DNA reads TGTGCCAGCAGTCAACGGGGCAGGCCCGACTACGAGCAGTACTTC.